What follows are 31 T cell receptor beta chains derived from one specimen sequenced in a study of blood T cells in healthy people across ages. Primed by a sample-barcoded 5' primer and a J-beta primer mix, a second PCR proceeded for about 7 to 11 cycles. TCRdb used MiXCR to reprocess the 5' RACE reads, holding one entry per CDR3 protein. This sample has under 950,000 distinct CDR3 sequences, with about a fifth found just once. Sequencing input: blood. Every receptor here comes from a man between 65 and 85 years old in good health.

The chain links TRBV7-9 to TRBJ2-3; 7 positions agree with TRBD1. The CDR3 consists of 16 residues. V was clipped by 7 bases and J by 2 bases; unmatched bases: 12. The germline CDR1 and CDR2 sequences are SEHNR and FQNEAQ (reference sequence). CDR3 nucleotide sequence: TGTGCCAGCAACCAACCGGGACAGAGTCACACAGATACGCAGTATTTT. Translated, it gives CASNQPGQSHTDTQYF.

This chain links TRBV7-9 with TRBJ2-4; D ambiguous. The CDR3 extends over 17 amino acids. V gave up 1 base and J gave up 3 bases, with 16 bases separating them. The germline gives CDR1 SEHNR, CDR2 FQNEAQ (reference sequence). For the CDR3, the DNA is TGTGCCAGCAGCTTAGGAAACTGGCGTACGGGCAAAAACATTCAGTACTTC. It specifies CASSLGNWRTGKNIQYF.

This clonotype was counted at least ten times. Compared with germline, one end of the junction differs, possibly owing to a read error. The chain employs TRBV5-1 and TRBJ2-5, with 12 positions matching TRBD2. This CDR3 is built from 15 residues. The V gene's germline CDR1 is SGHRS and CDR2 YFSETQ. CDR3 sequence: CASSLAGGPQETQYF. The CDR3 DNA follows: TGTGCCAGCAGCCTAGCGGGGGGGCCCCAAGAGACCCAGTACTTC.

This clonotype has just a few counts. The chain combines TRBV6-6 with TRBJ1-5; no clear D gene. The V gene's germline CDR1 is MNHNY and CDR2 SVGAGI (reference sequence). V was pared by 8 bases and J by 0 bases, with 17 bases between. The CDR3 is 16 amino acids. The CDR3 nucleotides read TGTGCCAGCTCAACCGGTTTTGAAATTAGCAATCAGCCCCAGCATTTT. This sequence encodes CASSTGFEISNQPQHF.

The rearrangement links TRBV5-1 to TRBJ2-7; perhaps TRBD1 as D (5 bases). The CDR3 consists of 15 residues. With 4 bases removed from V and 0 bases from J, the gap between germline ends came to 14 bases. Looked up from germline, CDR1 is SGHRS and CDR2 is YFSETQ. The CDR3 here is CASSQGQGRSYEQYF. The CDR3 bases are TGCGCCAGCAGCCAAGGTCAGGGTCGCTCCTACGAGCAGTACTTC.

This clonotype was found a few times. This chain joins TRBV28 and TRBJ2-5; 8 positions agree with TRBD1. The CDR3 sequence is 13 residues long. Germline loops: CDR1 MDHEN, CDR2 SYDVKM. V trimming: 4 bases; J trimming: 9 bases; junction bases outside the gene matches: 7. DNA for the CDR3: TGTGCCAGCAGTTCGGGACAGGCTCGGGCCCAGTACTTC. Amino acids: CASSSGQARAQYF.

This clonotype was counted between two and nine times. V usage is TRBV5-1 and J usage is TRBJ2-2; 8 positions match TRBD2. Germline V gene sequence: CDR1 SGHRS, CDR2 YFSETQ. The CDR3 contains 15 residues. The V segment lost 4 bases and the J segment 3 bases; nucleotides outside the gene matches: 5. The CDR3 region is CASSQTSVDTGELFF. The DNA for the CDR3 is TGCGCCAGCAGCCAGACTAGCGTTGACACCGGGGAGCTGTTTTTT.

This clonotype was observed a handful of times. The rearrangement joins TRBV7-3 to TRBJ2-3; 7 positions agree with TRBD2. This CDR3 has 15 amino acids. With V trimmed by 4 bases and J by 5 bases, 9 bases remained unmatched. The germline V gene has CDR1 SGHTA and CDR2 FQGTGA. CDR3 bases: TGTGCCAGCAGCTCTAGCGGCGGAGGGATAGATACGCAGTATTTT. This translates into CASSSSGGGIDTQYF. Full variable domain (rest looked up from reference TRBV7-3 and TRBJ2-3): GAGVSQTPSNKVTEKGKYVELRCDPISGHTALYWYRQSLGQGPEFLIYFQGTGAADDSGLPNDRFFAVRPEGSVSTLKIQRTERGDSAVYLCASSSSGGGIDTQYFGPGTRLTVL.

The rearrangement uses TRBV20-1 and TRBJ1-5, with D possibly TRBD1 on 6 matching bases. The CDR3 is 12 residues long. Between the trimmed V and J ends, which lost 0 bases and 7 bases, there was a span of 7 bases. The V gene's germline CDR1 is DFQATT and CDR2 SNEGSKA (reference sequence). The CDR3 coding sequence is TGCAGTGCTAGAGAGGGGGCCCAGCCCCAGCATTTT. Its protein product is CSAREGAQPQHF.

This clonotype has a handful of counts. The V call is TRBV7-3, the J call TRBJ2-1, with D possibly matching TRBD2 (6 bases). Germline V lookup: CDR1 SGHTA, CDR2 FQGTGA. The ends were cut back, 5 bases at V and 5 bases at J, with 16 bases in the middle. There are 15 residues in the CDR3. The DNA for the CDR3 is TGTGCCAGCAGCCCGAGGGACTGGCTTGACAATGAGCAGTTCTTC. Protein sequence: CASSPRDWLDNEQFF.

The V call is TRBV19, the J call TRBJ2-1; 10 nucleotides match TRBD2. The CDR3 runs to 15 residues. V dropped 3 bases and J dropped 6; count of bases not matched to a gene: 5. Germline V gene data show CDR1 as LNHDA and CDR2 as SQIVND (reference sequence). The CDR3 protein is CASSMGLASLNEQFF. The CDR3 DNA is TGTGCCAGTAGTATGGGACTAGCGTCCCTCAATGAGCAGTTCTTC.

This clonotype was seen a handful of times. The chain has TRBV12-3 or TRBV12-4 and TRBJ2-1, with TRBD2 matching over 8 bases. This CDR3 comprises 14 residues. J was trimmed by 6 bases and V by 2 bases; bases with no gene match: 3. CDR3 nucleotides: TGTGCCAGCAGTTTATTCGGGGGGGGCAATGAGCAGTTCTTC. Encoded protein: CASSLFGGGNEQFF.

This clonotype was detected a few times. The gene calls are TRBV28 and TRBJ1-1; D not resolved. The CDR3 runs 14 residues. The ends were cut back, 6 bases at V and 11 bases at J, with 22 bases in the middle. The germline V gene encodes CDR1 MDHEN and CDR2 SYDVKM. The CDR3 is CASSSDRQASAAFF. DNA for the CDR3: TGTGCCAGCAGCTCCGATAGGCAGGCGAGTGCGGCTTTCTTT.

This clonotype appeared a few times. This chain links TRBV7-9 with TRBJ1-1; D not resolved. CDR3 size: 15 residues. The germline gives CDR1 SEHNR, CDR2 FQNEAQ (reference sequence). V was trimmed by 1 base and J by 4 bases, leaving 13 bases between them. Here the CDR3 reads CASSLGAVTSTEAFF. For the CDR3, the DNA is TGTGCCAGCAGCTTAGGGGCAGTAACTTCCACTGAAGCTTTCTTT.

This clonotype has a handful of counts. This chain uses TRBV11-2 with TRBJ2-5, with D perhaps matching TRBD2 (5 bases). CDR1 SGHAT and CDR2 FQNNGV come from the germline V gene. This CDR3 comprises 14 residues. V lost 3 bases and J 1 base, leaving 9 bases between the germline ends. CDR3 loop: CASSLRTLQETQYF. In DNA, the CDR3 is TGTGCCAGCAGCTTGCGGACTCTCCAAGAGACCCAGTACTTC.

This clonotype came up a few times. The V call is TRBV6-1, the J call TRBJ1-2; tentatively, D is TRBD1 (6 bases). The CDR3 is made up of 14 amino acids. Between the trimmed V and J ends, which lost 1 base and 8 bases, there was a span of 14 bases. Germline CDR1 and CDR2: MNHNS and SASEGT. This CDR3 is CASSEVGGRGGYTF. In DNA form, the CDR3 reads TGTGCCAGCAGTGAAGTAGGGGGGCGTGGGGGCTACACCTTC.

Regarding this clonotype: The junction and the germline gene differ at one end; a read error may be behind it. The J gene is TRBJ2-7, the V gene TRBV6-2 or TRBV6-3, with no clear D. Germline V gene data show CDR1 as MNHEY and CDR2 as SVGEGT. This CDR3 is 13 amino acids long. CDR3 loop: CASSDWRLYEQCF. CDR3 DNA sequence: TGTGCCAGCAGTGATTGGCGGCTATACGAGCAGTGCTTC.

This chain uses TRBV6-6 with TRBJ1-1, with D tentatively TRBD1 (6 bases). This CDR3 contains 16 residues. V was cut by 0 bases and J by 5 bases, with 16 bases left in between. From germline, CDR1 is MNHNY and CDR2 SVGAGI (reference sequence). The CDR3 region has the DNA TGTGCCAGCAGTTACTCCCACAGGGCATCGGGGACTGAAGCTTTCTTT. It translates to CASSYSHRASGTEAFF.

V usage is TRBV20-1 and J usage is TRBJ2-3, with 11 bases identical to TRBD2. The trim removed 3 bases at V and 5 bases at J, leaving 7 bases unmatched. The CDR3 has 15 residues. Germline V gene data show CDR1 as DFQATT and CDR2 as SNEGSKA (reference sequence). This CDR3 is CSASLTSGAGDTQYF. CDR3 nucleotides: TGCAGTGCTAGCTTGACTAGCGGGGCGGGAGATACGCAGTATTTT.

This chain uses TRBV6-2 or TRBV6-3 with TRBJ2-2, with 10 bases aligning to TRBD2. Germline loops: CDR1 MNHEY, CDR2 SVGEGT. V lost 7 bases and J lost 4; bases outside the gene matches: 3. This CDR3 is 14 amino acids long. This CDR3 is CASTPSGSTGELFF. The CDR3, as DNA: TGTGCCAGCACCCCTAGCGGGAGCACCGGGGAGCTGTTTTTT.

A few counts support this clonotype. V is TRBV24-1 and J is TRBJ2-7; TRBD1 matches 9 bases. Per germline, CDR1 KGHDR and CDR2 SFDVKD. J lost 3 bases, V lost 4 bases, and 6 bases had no gene match. This CDR3 spans 15 amino acids. This CDR3 reads CATSDSGTGLYEQYF. CDR3 bases: TGTGCCACCAGTGACTCCGGGACAGGGCTCTACGAGCAGTACTTC.

The chain is built from TRBV20-1 and TRBJ2-4; D may be TRBD2 (5 bases). The germline gives CDR1 DFQATT, CDR2 SNEGSKA (reference sequence). The CDR3 contains 13 residues. Between the trimmed V and J ends, which lost 4 bases and 1 base, there was a span of 8 bases. The CDR3: CSAKEVAKNIQYF. The CDR3 DNA reads as TGCAGTGCTAAGGAGGTGGCCAAAAACATTCAGTACTTC.

This clonotype showed up just a few times. This rearrangement joins TRBV6-5 to TRBJ1-5; TRBD1 matches at 7 bases. After removal of 5 bases from V and 13 bases from J, the junction contained 17 bases not matched to a gene. The length of the CDR3 is 15 residues. Germline V lookup: CDR1 MNHEY, CDR2 SVGAGI. The CDR3 bases are TGTGCCAGCAGTCCGATAGGGGGGGCCGGGACAGAGCAGCATTTT. It encodes CASSPIGGAGTEQHF.

This clonotype was counted at least ten times. The genes are TRBV5-1 and TRBJ2-1; 9 positions match TRBD1. The DNA end lines up better with TRBJ2-7; the J call may be wrong. Germline CDR1 and CDR2: SGHRS and YFSETQ. The CDR3 loop spans 15 amino acids. The CDR3 loop reads CASSFTGTGTSEQYF. The CDR3 DNA follows: TGCGCCAGCAGCTTTACCGGGACAGGGACCTCCGAGCAGTACTTC.

This chain joins TRBV28 and TRBJ2-7; D is unresolved. CDR1 is MDHEN and CDR2 is SYDVKM in the germline V gene. The V gene lost 8 bases and the J gene lost 2 bases, with 19 bases spanning the gap. This CDR3 is 15 amino acids long. CDR3 sequence (DNA): TGTGCCAGCTACCCATCGGAGAGACGGGCCTACGAGCAGTACTTC. Amino acids: CASYPSERRAYEQYF.

J is TRBJ2-5 and V is TRBV29-1, with D perhaps matching TRBD1 (5 bases). The CDR3 has 14 residues. CDR1 SQVTM and CDR2 ANQGSEA come from the germline V gene. Trimming took off 3 bases at V and 2 bases at J, with 13 bases between the two ends. The CDR3 is CSVESLPGQETQYF. CDR3 in DNA: TGCAGCGTTGAGTCGCTCCCAGGGCAAGAGACCCAGTACTTC.

The table lists this clonotype with a few counts. The rearrangement uses TRBV20-1 and TRBJ2-1; a possible D gene is TRBD2 (5 bases). The CDR3 totals 14 residues. Germline values: CDR1 DFQATT, CDR2 SNEGSKA (reference sequence). In nucleotides, the CDR3 is TGCTCCTTCAGTGGGGTGGGAGCCTACAATGAGCAGTTCTTC. It yields the protein CSFSGVGAYNEQFF.

The V call is TRBV28, the J call TRBJ1-4; 9 positions agree with TRBD1. The CDR3 contains 15 residues. V trimming: 7 bases; J trimming: 8 bases; junction bases outside the gene matches: 11. Germline V gene data show CDR1 as MDHEN and CDR2 as SYDVKM. CDR3 in DNA: TGTGCCAGCACCTTTAAACAGGGGGCAGGCGAAAAACTGTTTTTT. Its translation is CASTFKQGAGEKLFF.

J is TRBJ2-1 and V is TRBV5-8, with D possibly TRBD2 on 6 matching bases. Trimming left V 2 bases short and J 6 bases short, with 24 bases between. Per the germline V gene, CDR1 is SGHTS and CDR2 is YDEGEE. CDR3 length equals 18 residues. In DNA, the CDR3 is TGTGCCAGCAGCTTAAACTCTTTCTTCGGGGCGGGGTTCAATGAGCAGTTCTTC. This gives the protein CASSLNSFFGAGFNEQFF. Supplemented by reference TRBV5-8 and TRBJ2-1, the full variable domain reads EAGVTQSPTHLIKTRGQQATLRCSPISGHTSVYWYQQALGLGLQFLLWYDEGEERNRGNFPPRFSGRQFPNYSSELNVNALELEDSALYLCASSLNSFFGAGFNEQFFGPGTRLTVL.

This clonotype was detected a few times. The V call is TRBV10-3, the J call TRBJ2-7; 13 nucleotides agree with TRBD2. Germline CDR1 reads ENHRY; CDR2 reads SYGVKD. The CDR3 spans 14 residues. Losses at the gene ends were 4 bases for V and 4 bases for J; bases not matched to a gene: 1. CDR3 sequence (DNA): TGTGCCATCAGTGGGACTAGCGGGAGATACGAGCAGTACGTC. This encodes CAISGTSGRYEQYV.

The genes are TRBV28 and TRBJ1-5; tentative D call: TRBD1 (5 bases). V dropped 7 bases and J dropped 1 base, with 11 bases sitting between them. This CDR3 comprises 14 residues. Germline V CDR1 and CDR2: MDHEN, SYDVKM. Here the CDR3 DNA reads TGTGCCAGCATCCCCGGGGGGAGCAATCAGCCCCAGCATTTT. Its protein product is CASIPGGSNQPQHF.